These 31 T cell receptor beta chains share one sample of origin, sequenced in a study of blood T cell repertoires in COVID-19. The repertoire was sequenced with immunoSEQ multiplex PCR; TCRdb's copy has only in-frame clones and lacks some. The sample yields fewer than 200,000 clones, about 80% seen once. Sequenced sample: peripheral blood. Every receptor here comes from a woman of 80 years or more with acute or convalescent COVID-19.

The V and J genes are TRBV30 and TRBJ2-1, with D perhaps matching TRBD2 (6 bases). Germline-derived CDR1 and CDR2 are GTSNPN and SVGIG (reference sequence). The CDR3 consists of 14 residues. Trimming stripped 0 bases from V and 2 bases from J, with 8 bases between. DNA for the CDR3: TGTGCCTGGAGTGTACTAGCCACCTACAATGAGCAGTTCTTC. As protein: CAWSVLATYNEQFF.

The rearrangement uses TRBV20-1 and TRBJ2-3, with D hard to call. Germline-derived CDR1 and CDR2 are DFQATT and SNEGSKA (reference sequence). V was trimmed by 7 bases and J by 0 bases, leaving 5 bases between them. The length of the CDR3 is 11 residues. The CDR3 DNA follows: TGCAGTGTCTCTAGCACAGATACGCAGTATTTT. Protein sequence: CSVSSTDTQYF.

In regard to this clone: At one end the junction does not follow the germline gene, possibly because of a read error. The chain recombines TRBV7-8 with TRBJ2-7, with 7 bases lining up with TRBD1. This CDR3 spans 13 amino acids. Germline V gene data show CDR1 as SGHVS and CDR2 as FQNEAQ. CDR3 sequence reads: CASSPIWDSNFKF. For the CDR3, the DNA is TGTGCCAGCAGCCCAATCTGGGACAGCAATTTTAAATTC.

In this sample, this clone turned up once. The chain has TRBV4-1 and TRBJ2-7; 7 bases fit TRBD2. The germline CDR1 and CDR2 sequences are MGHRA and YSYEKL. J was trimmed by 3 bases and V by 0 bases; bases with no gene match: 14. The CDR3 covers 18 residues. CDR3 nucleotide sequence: TGCGCCAGCAGCCAAGAACGCCCTAGCGGAGAAATGAACTACGAGCAGTACTTC. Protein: CASSQERPSGEMNYEQYF.

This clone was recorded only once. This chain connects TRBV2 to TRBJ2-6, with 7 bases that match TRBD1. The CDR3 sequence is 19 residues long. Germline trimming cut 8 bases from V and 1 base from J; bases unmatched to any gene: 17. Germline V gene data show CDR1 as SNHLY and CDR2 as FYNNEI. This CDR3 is CASLLRDRTLFSGANVLTF. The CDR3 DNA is TGTGCCAGCCTTCTAAGGGACAGAACCCTATTTTCTGGGGCCAACGTCCTGACTTTC. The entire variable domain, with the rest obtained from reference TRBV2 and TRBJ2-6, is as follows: EPEVTQTPSHQVTQMGQEVILRCVPISNHLYFYWYRQILGQKVEFLVSFYNNEISEKSEIFDDQFSVERPDGSNFTLKIRSTKLEDSAMYFCASLLRDRTLFSGANVLTFGAGSRLTVL.

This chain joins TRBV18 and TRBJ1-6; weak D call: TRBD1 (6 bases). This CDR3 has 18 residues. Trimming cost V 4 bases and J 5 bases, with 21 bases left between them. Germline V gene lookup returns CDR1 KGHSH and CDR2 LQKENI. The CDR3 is CASSRLTPAGVDNSPLHF. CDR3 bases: TGTGCCAGCTCACGACTTACCCCAGCAGGGGTAGATAATTCACCCCTCCACTTT.

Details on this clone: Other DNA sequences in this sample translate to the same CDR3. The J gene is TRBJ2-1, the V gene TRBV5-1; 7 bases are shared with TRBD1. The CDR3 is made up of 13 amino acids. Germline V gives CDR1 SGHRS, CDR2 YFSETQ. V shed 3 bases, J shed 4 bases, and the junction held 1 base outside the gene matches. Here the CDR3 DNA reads TGCGCCAGCAGCTGGGACAGTTACAATGAGCAGTTCTTC. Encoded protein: CASSWDSYNEQFF. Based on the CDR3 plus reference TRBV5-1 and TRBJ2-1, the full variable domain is KAGVTQTPRYLIKTRGQQVTLSCSPISGHRSVSWYQQTPGQGLQFLFEYFSETQRNKGNFPGRFSGRQFSNSRSEMNVSTLELGDSALYLCASSWDSYNEQFFGPGTRLTVL.

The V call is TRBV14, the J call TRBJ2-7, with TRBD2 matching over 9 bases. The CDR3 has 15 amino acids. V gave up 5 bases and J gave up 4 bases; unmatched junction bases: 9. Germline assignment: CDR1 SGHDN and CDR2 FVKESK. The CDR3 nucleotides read TGTGCCAGCAGCGGAGAACTAGCGGGTCGGTACGAGCAGTACTTC. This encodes CASSGELAGRYEQYF. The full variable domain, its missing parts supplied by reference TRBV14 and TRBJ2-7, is EAGVTQFPSHSVIEKGQTVTLRCDPISGHDNLYWYRRVMGKEIKFLLHFVKESKQDESGMPNNRFLAERTGGTYSTLKVQPAELEDSGVYFCASSGELAGRYEQYFGPGTRLTVT.

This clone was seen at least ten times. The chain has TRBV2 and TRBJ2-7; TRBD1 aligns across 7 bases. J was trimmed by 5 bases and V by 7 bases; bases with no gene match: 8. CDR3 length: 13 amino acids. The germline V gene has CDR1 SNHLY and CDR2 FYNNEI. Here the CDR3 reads CASTSGQVNEQYF. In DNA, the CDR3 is TGTGCCAGCACATCCGGACAGGTAAACGAGCAGTACTTC.

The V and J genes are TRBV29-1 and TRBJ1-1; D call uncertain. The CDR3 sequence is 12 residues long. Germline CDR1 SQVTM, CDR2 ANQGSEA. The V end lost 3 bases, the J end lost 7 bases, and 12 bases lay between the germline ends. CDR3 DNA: TGCAGCGTTGACGTAAGGAGGGATGAAGCTTTCTTT. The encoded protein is CSVDVRRDEAFF. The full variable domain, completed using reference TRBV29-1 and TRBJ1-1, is SAVISQKPSRDICQRGTSLTIQCQVDSQVTMMFWYRQQPGQSLTLIATANQGSEATYESGFVIDKFPISRPNLTFSTLTVSNMSPEDSSIYLCSVDVRRDEAFFGQGTRLTVV.

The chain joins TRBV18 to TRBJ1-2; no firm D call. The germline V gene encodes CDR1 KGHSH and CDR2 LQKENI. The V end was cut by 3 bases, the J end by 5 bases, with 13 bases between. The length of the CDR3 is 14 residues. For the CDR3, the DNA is TGTGCCAGCTCACCCTCGGATGGAGGGTATGGCTACACCTTC. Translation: CASSPSDGGYGYTF.

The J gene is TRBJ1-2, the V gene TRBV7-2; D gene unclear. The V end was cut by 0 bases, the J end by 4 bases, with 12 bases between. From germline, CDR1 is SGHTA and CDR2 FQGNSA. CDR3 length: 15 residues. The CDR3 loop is CASSLAQPGGYGYTF. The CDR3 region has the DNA TGTGCCAGCAGCTTAGCGCAGCCGGGTGGCTATGGCTACACCTTC.

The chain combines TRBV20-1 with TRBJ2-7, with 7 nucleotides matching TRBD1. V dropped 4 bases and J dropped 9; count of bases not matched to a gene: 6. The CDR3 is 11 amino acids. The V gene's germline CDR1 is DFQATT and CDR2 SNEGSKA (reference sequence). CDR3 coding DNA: TGCAGTGCTATTCAGGGGGAGAGGCAGTACTTC. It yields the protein CSAIQGERQYF.

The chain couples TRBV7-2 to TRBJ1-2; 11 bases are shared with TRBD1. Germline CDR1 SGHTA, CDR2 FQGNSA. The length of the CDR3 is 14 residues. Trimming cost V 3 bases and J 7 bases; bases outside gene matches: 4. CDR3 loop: CASSFGQGALGYTF. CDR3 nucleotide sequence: TGTGCCAGCAGCTTCGGACAGGGGGCGCTTGGCTACACCTTC.

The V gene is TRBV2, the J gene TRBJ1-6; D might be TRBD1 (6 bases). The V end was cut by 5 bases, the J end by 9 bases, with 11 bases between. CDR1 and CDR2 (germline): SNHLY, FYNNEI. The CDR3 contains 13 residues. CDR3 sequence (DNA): TGTGCCAGCAGTTGGACAGAAGTTTCACCCCTCCACTTT. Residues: CASSWTEVSPLHF.

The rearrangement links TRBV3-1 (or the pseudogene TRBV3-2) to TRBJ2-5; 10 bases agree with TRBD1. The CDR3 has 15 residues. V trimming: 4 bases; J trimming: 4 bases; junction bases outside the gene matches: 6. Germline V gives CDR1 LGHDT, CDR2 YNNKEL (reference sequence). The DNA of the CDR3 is TGTGCCAGCAGCCTACCGACAGGGGGCAGAGAGACCCAGTACTTC. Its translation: CASSLPTGGRETQYF.

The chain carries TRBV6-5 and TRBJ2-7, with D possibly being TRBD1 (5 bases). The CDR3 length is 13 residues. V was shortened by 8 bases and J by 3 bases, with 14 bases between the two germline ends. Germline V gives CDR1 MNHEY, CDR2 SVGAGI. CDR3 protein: CASGRAAYYEQYF. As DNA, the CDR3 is TGTGCCAGCGGCAGGGCAGCATACTACGAGCAGTACTTC.

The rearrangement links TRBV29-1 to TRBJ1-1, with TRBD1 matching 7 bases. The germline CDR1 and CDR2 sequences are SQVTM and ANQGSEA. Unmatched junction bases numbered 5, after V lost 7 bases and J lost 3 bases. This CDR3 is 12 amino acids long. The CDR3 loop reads CSGRQGDTEAFF. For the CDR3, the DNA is TGCAGCGGCCGACAGGGAGACACTGAAGCTTTCTTT.

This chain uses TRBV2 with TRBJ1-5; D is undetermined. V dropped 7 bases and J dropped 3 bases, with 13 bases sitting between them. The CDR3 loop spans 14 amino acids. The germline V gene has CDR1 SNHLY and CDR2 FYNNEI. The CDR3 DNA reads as TGTGCCAGCACCCCTAACAGCCCCAATCAGCCCCAGCATTTT. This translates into CASTPNSPNQPQHF.

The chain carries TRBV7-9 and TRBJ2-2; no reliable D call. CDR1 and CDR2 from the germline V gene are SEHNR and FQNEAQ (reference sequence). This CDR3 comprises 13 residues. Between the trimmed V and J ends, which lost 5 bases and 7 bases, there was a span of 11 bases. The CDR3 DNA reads TGTGCCAGCAGCCAAGTGTCCGGCGGGGAGCTGTTTTTT. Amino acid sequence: CASSQVSGGELFF.

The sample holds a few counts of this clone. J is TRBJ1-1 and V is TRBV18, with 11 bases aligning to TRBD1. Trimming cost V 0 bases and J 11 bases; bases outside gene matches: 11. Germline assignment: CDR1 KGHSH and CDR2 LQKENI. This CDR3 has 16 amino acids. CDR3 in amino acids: CASSPPPGQGAKGAFF. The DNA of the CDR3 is TGTGCCAGCTCACCACCGCCCGGACAGGGGGCAAAGGGGGCTTTCTTT.

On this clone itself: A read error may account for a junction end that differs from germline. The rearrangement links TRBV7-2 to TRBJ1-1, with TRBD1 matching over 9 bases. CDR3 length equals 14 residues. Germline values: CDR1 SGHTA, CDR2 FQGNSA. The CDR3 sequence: CASSSTTGGSEVFF. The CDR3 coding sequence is TGTGCCAGCAGCTCGACTACAGGGGGCTCTGAAGTTTTCTTT.

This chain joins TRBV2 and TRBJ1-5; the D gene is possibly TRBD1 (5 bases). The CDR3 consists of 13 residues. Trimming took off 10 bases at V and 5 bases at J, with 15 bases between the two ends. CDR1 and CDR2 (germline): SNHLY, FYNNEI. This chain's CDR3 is CATKGQTDQPQHF. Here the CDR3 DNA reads TGTGCCACCAAGGGGCAGACTGATCAGCCCCAGCATTTT.

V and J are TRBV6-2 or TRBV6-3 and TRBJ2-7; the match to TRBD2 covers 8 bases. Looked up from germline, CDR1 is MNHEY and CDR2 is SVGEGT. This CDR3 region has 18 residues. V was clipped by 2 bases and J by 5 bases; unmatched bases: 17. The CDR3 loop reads CASSYRGVAGGMSHEQYF. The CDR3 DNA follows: TGTGCCAGCAGTTACCGCGGGGTGGCGGGAGGAATGAGCCACGAGCAGTACTTC.

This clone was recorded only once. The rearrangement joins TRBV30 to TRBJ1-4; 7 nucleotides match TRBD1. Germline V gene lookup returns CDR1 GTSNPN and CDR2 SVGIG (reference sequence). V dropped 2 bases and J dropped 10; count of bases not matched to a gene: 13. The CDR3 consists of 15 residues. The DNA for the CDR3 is TGTGCCTGGAGTTCCACCGGGACAGAACTTCGAAAACTGTTTTTT. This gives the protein CAWSSTGTELRKLFF.

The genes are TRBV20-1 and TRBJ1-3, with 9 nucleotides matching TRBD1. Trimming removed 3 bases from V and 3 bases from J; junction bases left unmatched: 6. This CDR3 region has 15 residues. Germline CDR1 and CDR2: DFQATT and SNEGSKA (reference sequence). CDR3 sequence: CSASGGTGYGNTIYF. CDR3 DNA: TGCAGTGCTAGTGGGGGGACAGGGTATGGAAACACCATATATTTT.

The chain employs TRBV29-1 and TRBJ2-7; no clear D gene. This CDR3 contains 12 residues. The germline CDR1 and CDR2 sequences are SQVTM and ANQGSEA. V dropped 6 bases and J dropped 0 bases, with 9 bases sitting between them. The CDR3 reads CSVREDSYEQYF. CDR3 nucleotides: TGCAGCGTGCGAGAAGACTCCTACGAGCAGTACTTC.

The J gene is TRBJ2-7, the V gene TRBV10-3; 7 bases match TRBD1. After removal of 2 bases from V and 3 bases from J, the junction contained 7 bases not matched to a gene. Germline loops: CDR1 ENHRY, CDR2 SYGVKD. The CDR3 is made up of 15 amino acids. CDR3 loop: CAISEVGTVLYEQYF. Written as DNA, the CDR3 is TGTGCCATCAGTGAGGTGGGGACAGTTCTCTACGAGCAGTACTTC.

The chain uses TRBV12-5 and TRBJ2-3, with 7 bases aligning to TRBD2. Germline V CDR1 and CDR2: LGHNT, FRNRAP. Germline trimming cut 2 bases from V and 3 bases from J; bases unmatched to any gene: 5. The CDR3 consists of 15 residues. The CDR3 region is CASGLRWEGTDTQYF. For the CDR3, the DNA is TGTGCTAGTGGTTTGAGGTGGGAGGGAACAGATACGCAGTATTTT.

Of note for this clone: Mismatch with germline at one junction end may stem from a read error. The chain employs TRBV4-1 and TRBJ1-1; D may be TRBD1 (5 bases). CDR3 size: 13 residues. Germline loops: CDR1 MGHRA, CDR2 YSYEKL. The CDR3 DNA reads TGCGCCAGCAGCCAAACTATTCAGGGTCCCGTGATTTTT. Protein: CASSQTIQGPVIF.

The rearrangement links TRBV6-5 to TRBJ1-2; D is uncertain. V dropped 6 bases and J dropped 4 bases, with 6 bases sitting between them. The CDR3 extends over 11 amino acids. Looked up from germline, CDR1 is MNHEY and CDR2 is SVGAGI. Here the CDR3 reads CASRSSYGYTF. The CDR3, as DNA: TGTGCCAGCAGGAGCTCCTATGGCTACACCTTC.